The TCR beta chain under discussion was sequenced for a study of blood T cell repertoires in COVID-19. Study information: Italy, Spain and the United States were the sources of the convalescent and acute COVID-19 samples.

CDR1 and CDR2 from the germline V gene are SQVTM and ANQGSEA. The CDR3 has 13 residues. The V and J ends lost 6 bases and 1 base respectively, with 12 bases between them. In the original processing: Cell counts per sample came from amplifying reference gene primers. Libraries were prepared by immunoSEQ multiplex PCR; TCRdb keeps only in-frame clonotypes and omits some of them. The V and J calls and the clone size are those of that table, but D and trimming were determined from the DNA. The table lists about 50,000 clones, roughly 90% of them singletons, with around 3.6% in the top ten. The sample taken for sequencing was peripheral blood. The TCR sequence derives from a human donor in a cohort sampled during active COVID-19. J is TRBJ1-1 and V is TRBV29-1; a weak D match, TRBD1 (5 bases). The CDR3 loop is CSVGPGGNTEAFF. CDR3 coding DNA: TGCAGCGTCGGCCCCGGGGGGAACACTGAAGCTTTCTTT. Full variable domain (outside the CDR3, taken from reference TRBV29-1 and TRBJ1-1): SAVISQKPSRDICQRGTSLTIQCQVDSQVTMMFWYRQQPGQSLTLIATANQGSEATYESGFVIDKFPISRPNLTFSTLTVSNMSPEDSSIYLCSVGPGGNTEAFFGQGTRLTVV.